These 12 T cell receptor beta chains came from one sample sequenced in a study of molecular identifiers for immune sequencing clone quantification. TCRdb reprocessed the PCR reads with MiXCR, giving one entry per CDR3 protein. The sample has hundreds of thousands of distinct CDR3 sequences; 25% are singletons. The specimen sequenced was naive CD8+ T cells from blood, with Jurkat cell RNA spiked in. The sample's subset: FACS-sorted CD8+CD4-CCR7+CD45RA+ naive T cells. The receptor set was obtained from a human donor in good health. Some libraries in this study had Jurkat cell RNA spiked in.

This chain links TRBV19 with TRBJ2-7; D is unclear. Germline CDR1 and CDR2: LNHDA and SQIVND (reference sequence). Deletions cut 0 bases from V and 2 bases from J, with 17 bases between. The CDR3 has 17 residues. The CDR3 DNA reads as TGTGCCAGTAGTATAGATCTCCCTCAGGACGGACCCTACGAGCAGTACTTC. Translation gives CASSIDLPQDGPYEQYF.

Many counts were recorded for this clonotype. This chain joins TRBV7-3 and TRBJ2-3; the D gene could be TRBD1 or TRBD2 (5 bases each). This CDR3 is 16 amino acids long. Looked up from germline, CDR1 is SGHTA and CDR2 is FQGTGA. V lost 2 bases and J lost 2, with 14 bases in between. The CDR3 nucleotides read TGTGCCAGCAGCTTAGGTAGTGGGGGAGTCACAGATACGCAGTATTTT. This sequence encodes CASSLGSGGVTDTQYF.

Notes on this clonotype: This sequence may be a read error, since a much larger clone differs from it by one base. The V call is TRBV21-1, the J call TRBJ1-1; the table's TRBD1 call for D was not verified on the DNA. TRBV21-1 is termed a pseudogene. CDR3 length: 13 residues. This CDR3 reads CAGSKAGQGGAFF. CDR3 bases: TGTGCCGGCAGCAAAGCTGGACAGGGAGGGGCTTTCTTT.

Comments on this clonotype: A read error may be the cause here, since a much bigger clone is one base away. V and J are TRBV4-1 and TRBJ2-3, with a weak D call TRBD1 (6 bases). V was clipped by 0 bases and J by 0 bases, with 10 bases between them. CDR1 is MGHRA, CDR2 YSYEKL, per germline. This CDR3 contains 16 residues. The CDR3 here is CASSQDGTPSTDTQYF. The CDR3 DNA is TGCGCCAGCAGCCAAGACGGGACACCTAGCACAGATACGCAGTATTTT.

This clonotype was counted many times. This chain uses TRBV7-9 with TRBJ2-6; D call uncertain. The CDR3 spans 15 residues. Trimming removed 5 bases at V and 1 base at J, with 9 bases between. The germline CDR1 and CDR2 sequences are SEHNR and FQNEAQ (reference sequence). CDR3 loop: CASSVTVSGANVLTF. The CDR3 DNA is TGTGCCAGCAGCGTAACAGTTTCTGGGGCCAACGTCCTGACTTTC.

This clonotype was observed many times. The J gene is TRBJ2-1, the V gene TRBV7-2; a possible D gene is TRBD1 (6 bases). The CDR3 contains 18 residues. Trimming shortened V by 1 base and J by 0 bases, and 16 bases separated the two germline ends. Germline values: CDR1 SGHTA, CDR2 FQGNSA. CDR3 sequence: CASSLEGVGTFSYNEQFF. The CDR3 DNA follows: TGTGCCAGCAGCTTAGAGGGGGTTGGGACATTCTCCTACAATGAGCAGTTCTTC.

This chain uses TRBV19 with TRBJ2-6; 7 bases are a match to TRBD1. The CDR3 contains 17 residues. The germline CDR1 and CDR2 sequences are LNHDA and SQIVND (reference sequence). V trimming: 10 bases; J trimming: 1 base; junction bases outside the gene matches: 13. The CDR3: CATETGSSSSGANVLTF. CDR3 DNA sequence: TGTGCCACGGAGACAGGGTCGTCGTCTTCTGGGGCCAACGTCCTGACTTTC.

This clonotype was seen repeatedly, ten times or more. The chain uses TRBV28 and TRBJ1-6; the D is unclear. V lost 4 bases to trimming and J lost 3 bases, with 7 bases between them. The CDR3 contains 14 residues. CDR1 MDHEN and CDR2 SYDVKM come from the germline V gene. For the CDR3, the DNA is TGTGCCAGCAGTTCGCGGGTCTATAATTCACCCCTCCACTTT. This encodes CASSSRVYNSPLHF.

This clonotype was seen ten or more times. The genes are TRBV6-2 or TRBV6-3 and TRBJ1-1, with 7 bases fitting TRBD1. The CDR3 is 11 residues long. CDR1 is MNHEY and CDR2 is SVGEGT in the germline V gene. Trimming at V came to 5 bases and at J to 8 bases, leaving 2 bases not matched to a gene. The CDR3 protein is CASSGQEEAFF. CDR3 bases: TGTGCCAGCAGTGGACAGGAAGAAGCTTTCTTT.

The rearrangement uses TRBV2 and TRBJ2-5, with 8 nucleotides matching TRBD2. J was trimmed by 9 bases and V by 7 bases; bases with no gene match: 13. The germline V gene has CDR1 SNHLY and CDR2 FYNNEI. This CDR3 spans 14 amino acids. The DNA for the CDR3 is TGTGCCAGCAACGGACTAGCCTCGTGGGAGCCCCAGTACTTC. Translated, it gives CASNGLASWEPQYF.

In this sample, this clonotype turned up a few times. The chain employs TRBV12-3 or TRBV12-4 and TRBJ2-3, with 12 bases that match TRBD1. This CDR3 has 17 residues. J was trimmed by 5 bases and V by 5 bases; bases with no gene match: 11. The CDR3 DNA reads TGTGCCAGCAGTCGTGAACCGGGACAGGGGGCTAAAGATACGCAGTATTTT. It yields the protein CASSREPGQGAKDTQYF.

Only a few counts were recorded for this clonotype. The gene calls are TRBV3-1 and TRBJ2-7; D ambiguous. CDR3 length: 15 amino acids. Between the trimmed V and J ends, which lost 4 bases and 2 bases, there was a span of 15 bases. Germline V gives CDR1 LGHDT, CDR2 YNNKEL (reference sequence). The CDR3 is CASSPRTYAPYEQYF. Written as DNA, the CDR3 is TGTGCCAGCAGCCCGAGGACGTACGCTCCCTACGAGCAGTACTTC.